The rows below give T cell receptor beta chains drawn from one sample of a study of technical replicates of blood from a handful of donors. Measured with immunoSEQ multiplex PCR; TCRdb has only the in-frame clones, and not every one. The table has more than 65,000 clones, over 90% seen once. The material sequenced was T cells isolated from PBMCs. The receptors derive from a human donor in good health. Each CDR3 is given with its conserved first and last residue. Fields, in order: V gene, D gene, clone size, J gene, CDR3 protein, CDR3 DNA. The D gene is left open where the match is weak. Only part of the rows carry a size: once, few, many, or a class if the clone is expanded.

V: TRBV6-1; D: -; size: -; J: TRBJ2-7; CDR3: CASSYLIRSYEQYF; DNA: TGTGCCAGCTCTTACTTAATCCGGTCCTACGAGCAGTACTTC
V: TRBV6-5; D: -; size: -; J: TRBJ1-1; CDR3: CASRGAGGNTEAFF; DNA: TGTGCCAGCAGAGGGGCCGGGGGGAACACTGAAGCTTTCTTT
V: TRBV15; D: TRBD2; size: once; J: TRBJ2-1; CDR3: CATSRVLGTSGDNEQFF; DNA: TGTGCCACCAGCAGAGTGCTAGGGACTAGCGGCGACAATGAGCAGTTCTTC
V: TRBV4-1; D: -; size: many; J: TRBJ2-2; CDR3: CASSLAPGVGTGELFF; DNA: TGCGCCAGCAGCCTCGCACCCGGGGTCGGCACCGGGGAGCTGTTTTTT
V: TRBV30; D: TRBD1; size: -; J: TRBJ2-3; CDR3: CAWSGQGTDTQYF; DNA: TGTGCCTGGAGTGGACAGGGGACAGATACGCAGTATTTT
V: TRBV15; D: TRBD1; size: -; J: TRBJ1-2; CDR3: CATSRLDRGGYTF; DNA: TGTGCCACCAGCAGACTTGACAGGGGCGGCTACACCTTC
V: TRBV7-2; D: -; size: -; J: TRBJ2-3; CDR3: CARTRGYTQYF; DNA: TGTGCCAGAACTCGGGGGTATACGCAGTATTTT
V: TRBV19; D: -; size: -; J: TRBJ1-2; CDR3: CASSMRQGSYGYTF; DNA: TGTGCCAGTAGTATGCGGCAGGGAAGCTATGGCTACACCTTC
V: TRBV10-3; D: -; size: -; J: TRBJ1-4; CDR3: CAISEGGAGEKLFF; DNA: TGTGCCATCAGTGAAGGGGGGGCTGGTGAAAAACTGTTTTTT
V: TRBV28; D: -; size: -; J: TRBJ1-5; CDR3: CASSVVVTVSGQPQHF; DNA: TGTGCCAGCAGTGTCGTTGTGACGGTGTCGGGACAGCCCCAGCATTTT
V: TRBV20-1; D: -; size: few; J: TRBJ1-2; CDR3: CSARQNYGYTF; DNA: TGCAGTGCTAGACAAAACTATGGCTACACCTTC
V: TRBV5-1; D: TRBD1; size: -; J: TRBJ2-7; CDR3: CASSLGQGATYEQYF; DNA: TGCGCCAGCAGCTTGGGACAGGGGGCTACCTACGAGCAGTACTTC
V: TRBV9; D: TRBD1; size: -; J: TRBJ1-1; CDR3: CASSATGVEAFF; DNA: TGTGCCAGCAGCGCGACAGGGGTTGAAGCTTTCTTT
V: TRBV19; D: TRBD2; size: -; J: TRBJ2-7; CDR3: CASSIGLAGGVVSGEQYF; DNA: TGTGCCAGTAGTATCGGACTAGCGGGGGGGGTCGTTTCTGGCGAGCAGTACTTC
V: TRBV28; D: -; size: -; J: TRBJ1-2; CDR3: CASSLPGSLSYGYTF; DNA: TGTGCCAGCAGTTTACCGGGGTCGTTGAGCTATGGCTACACCTTC
V: TRBV13; D: -; size: -; J: TRBJ1-2; CDR3: CASSLGARRAMDGYTF; DNA: TGTGCCAGCAGCTTGGGAGCGAGGAGGGCCATGGATGGCTACACCTTC
V: TRBV9; D: TRBD2; size: -; J: TRBJ2-3; CDR3: CASSVLAGEADTQYF; DNA: TGTGCCAGCAGCGTACTAGCGGGGGAGGCAGATACGCAGTATTTT
V: TRBV5-6; D: -; size: -; J: TRBJ2-1; CDR3: CASGPLRKDYDNEQFF; DNA: TGTGCCAGCGGCCCCCTGAGGAAGGACTACGACAATGAGCAGTTCTTC
V: TRBV5-1; D: -; size: -; J: TRBJ1-1; CDR3: CASSASGVTEAFF; DNA: TGCGCCAGCAGCGCTTCGGGGGTGACTGAAGCTTTCTTT
V: TRBV30; D: TRBD2; size: -; J: TRBJ2-3; CDR3: CAWTHPGLAGGDTQYF; DNA: TGTGCCTGGACGCATCCGGGACTAGCGGGGGGAGATACGCAGTATTTT
V: TRBV14; D: -; size: few; J: TRBJ2-7; CDR3: CASSQDLLATLDEQYF; DNA: TGTGCCAGCAGCCAAGATCTTCTAGCGACCCTTGACGAGCAGTACTTC
V: TRBV7-9; D: -; size: -; J: TRBJ2-1; CDR3: CASSLMGGDDKEQFF; DNA: TGTGCCAGCAGCTTAATGGGCGGGGACGACAAGGAGCAGTTCTTC
V: TRBV21-1; D: -; size: -; J: TRBJ2-7; CDR3: CASSKALYCGYEQYF; DNA: TGTGCCAGCAGCAAAGCGCTCTACTGCGGCTACGAGCAGTACTTC
V: TRBV10-3; D: TRBD1; size: -; J: TRBJ1-5; CDR3: CAISGNRGRGQPQHF; DNA: TGTGCCATCAGTGGAAACAGGGGGCGAGGTCAGCCCCAGCATTTT
V: TRBV7-9; D: -; size: -; J: TRBJ2-1; CDR3: CASSFGGIGYNEQFF; DNA: TGTGCCAGCAGCTTTGGAGGGATCGGCTACAATGAGCAGTTCTTC